The entry below gives a single T cell receptor beta chain sequence along with its context. Antigen: not known. This entry is derived from a study of STAT5B mutations in CD4+ large granular lymphocyte leukemia. Notes on the study in general: The CD4+ versus CD8+ T-LGLL clonality difference may reflect limited sample size.

Patients had CD4+ T-LGLL, from Padova, Helsinki and Shinshu. As handled by the study authors: A productive frequency of 2.59 x 10-5 was the lowest detectable. TCRdb's table, derived via immunoSEQ multiplex PCR, lists solely in-frame clones and lacks some. The V and J calls and clone size come from that table; D and trimming were worked out from the DNA. The sample lists thousands of clones; 80% to 90% were seen once. This TCR was sampled from a woman between 65 and 79 years old with CD4+ T-cell large granular lymphocyte leukemia. Specimen: PBMCs.

In nucleotides, the CDR3 is TGTGCCAGCAGCTTAGGGTCGTTTCAAGAGACCCAGTACTTC. Amino acids: CASSLGSFQETQYF. The J gene is TRBJ2-5, the V gene TRBV7-2, with no clear D. The CDR3 extends over 14 amino acids. Looked up from germline, CDR1 is SGHTA and CDR2 is FQGNSA. V was pared by 1 base and J by 2 bases, with 8 bases between.